A single sample is the source of the 19 T cell receptor beta chains below, sequenced in a study of T cell repertoires in cytomegalovirus infection. One entry per CDR3 protein, called by TCRdb with MiXCR from the reads. The sample has 210,000 or so distinct CDR3 sequences, under 8.5% seen once. Sequencing used PBMCs. Every receptor here comes from a human donor in good health (CMV status not recorded). Some clones in this sample may be carry-over from other donors' samples.

This clonotype has at least ten counts. J is TRBJ2-6 and V is TRBV5-1, with D possibly called TRBD1 or TRBD2 (5 bases each). This CDR3 spans 15 amino acids. Per germline, CDR1 SGHRS and CDR2 YFSETQ. Between the trimmed V and J ends, which lost 3 bases and 1 base, there was a span of 8 bases. CDR3 loop: CASSWDPSGANVLTF. The CDR3 bases are TGCGCCAGCAGCTGGGACCCTTCTGGGGCCAACGTCCTGACTTTC.

This clonotype was counted ten times or more. CDR3 DNA: TGTGCCAGCAGTGAGGGCCCAGGGGCCTACGAGCAGTACTTC. Amino acid sequence: CASSEGPGAYEQYF. The chain links TRBV25-1 to TRBJ2-7; a weak D match, TRBD1 (6 bases). Germline V lookup: CDR1 MGHDK, CDR2 SYGVNS. V gave up 3 bases and J gave up 2 bases, with 11 bases separating them. There are 14 residues in the CDR3.

V and J are TRBV25-1 and TRBJ2-1; D possibly uses TRBD1 or TRBD2 (6 bases each). The V gene's germline CDR1 is MGHDK and CDR2 SYGVNS. The V and J ends lost 7 bases and 3 bases respectively, with 13 bases between them. CDR3 size: 14 residues. The CDR3 sequence: CASTRGPGYNEQFF. The CDR3 DNA reads TGTGCCAGCACCCGGGGGCCGGGCTACAATGAGCAGTTCTTC.

This clonotype was observed many times. The rearrangement joins TRBV29-1 to TRBJ2-7; weak D call: TRBD2 (6 bases). Germline V gene lookup returns CDR1 SQVTM and CDR2 ANQGSEA. This CDR3 comprises 14 residues. Trimming took 6 bases from V and 4 from J, leaving 19 bases between them. The CDR3, as DNA: TGCAGCGTCACCTGGAGGGGCGCGATTTACGAGCAGTACTTC. Translating it yields CSVTWRGAIYEQYF.

This clonotype was observed at least ten times. The chain carries TRBV7-6 and TRBJ2-3, with TRBD2 matching over 14 bases. CDR1 and CDR2 from the germline V gene are SGHVS and FNYEAQ. CDR3 length: 16 residues. V gave up 5 bases and J gave up 2 bases; unmatched junction bases: 3. The CDR3 DNA sequence: TGTGCCAGCAGCGCGGGACTAGCGGGGGCCACAGATACGCAGTATTTT. Protein product: CASSAGLAGATDTQYF.

The chain links TRBV6-6 to TRBJ1-5; 7 nucleotides match TRBD1. J lost 7 bases, V lost 4 bases, and 7 bases had no gene match. CDR1 and CDR2 (germline): MNHNY, SVGAGI (reference sequence). The CDR3 runs 14 residues. In DNA form, the CDR3 reads TGTGCCAGCAGTTTAACAGGGGTAAGACAGCCCCAGCATTTT. Its protein is CASSLTGVRQPQHF.

The table lists this clonotype with many counts. The chain carries TRBV20-1 and TRBJ2-3, with D possibly TRBD2 on 7 matching bases. The V gene lost 5 bases and the J gene lost 0 bases, with 12 bases spanning the gap. Per the germline V gene, CDR1 is DFQATT and CDR2 is SNEGSKA (reference sequence). This CDR3 spans 14 amino acids. The CDR3 reads CSAWGGVSTDTQYF. The DNA of the CDR3 is TGCAGTGCTTGGGGGGGCGTTAGCACAGATACGCAGTATTTT.

Many counts were recorded for this clonotype. The chain couples TRBV4-2 to TRBJ2-5; TRBD2 agrees at 7 bases. Looked up from germline, CDR1 is LGHNA and CDR2 is YNFKEQ. This CDR3 is 15 amino acids long. After removal of 1 base from V and 5 bases from J, the junction contained 7 bases not matched to a gene. The CDR3 DNA is TGTGCCAGCAGCCAAGGGACTGGGACTACGGAGACCCAGTACTTC. Translated: CASSQGTGTTETQYF.

This clonotype showed up just once. This sequence joins TRBV25-1 and TRBJ1-3; no clear D. V was shortened by 2 bases and J by 1 base, with 6 bases between the two germline ends. Germline values: CDR1 MGHDK, CDR2 SYGVNS. CDR3 length: 14 residues. The CDR3 here is CASSEERSGNTIYF. In DNA, the CDR3 is TGTGCCAGCAGTGAAGAACGGTCTGGAAACACCATATATTTT.

This clonotype was observed a few times. V is TRBV24-1 and J is TRBJ1-5; TRBD1 is a possible D gene (5 bases). This CDR3 spans 15 amino acids. Germline CDR1 reads KGHDR; CDR2 reads SFDVKD. V shed 3 bases and J shed 2 bases, with 10 bases lying between them. The CDR3 region has the DNA TGTGCCACCAGTGATCAGGGTGGAGGCAATCAGCCCCAGCATTTT. It yields the protein CATSDQGGGNQPQHF.

This clonotype occurred a few times. This chain uses TRBV15 with TRBJ2-5; 12 bases match TRBD1. This CDR3 is 15 amino acids long. CDR1 is LNHNV, CDR2 YYDKDF, per germline (reference sequence). J lost 4 bases, V lost 4 bases, and 4 bases had no gene match. The CDR3 DNA reads as TGTGCCACCAGCACCCGGGACAGGGGGCGAGAGACCCAGTACTTC. It translates to CATSTRDRGRETQYF.

This clonotype has a count of ten or more. The rearrangement uses TRBV6-2 or TRBV6-3 and TRBJ2-3; D gene ambiguous. CDR1 is MNHEY, CDR2 SVGEGT, per germline. V was trimmed by 2 bases and J by 3 bases, leaving 6 bases between them. This CDR3 is built from 13 residues. This CDR3 is CASSYTRTDTQYF. The DNA for the CDR3 is TGTGCCAGCAGTTACACCAGGACAGATACGCAGTATTTT.

Ten or more counts support this clonotype. The gene calls are TRBV20-1 and TRBJ1-5; TRBD1 might be the D (5 bases). The CDR3 length is 13 residues. The germline V gene has CDR1 DFQATT and CDR2 SNEGSKA (reference sequence). Trimming pared 6 bases from V and 3 bases from J, leaving 12 bases between. CDR3 bases: TGCAGTGCGGACCGGGGGATCAATCAGCCCCAGCATTTT. As protein: CSADRGINQPQHF.

This clonotype was detected ten times or more. V gene TRBV7-2 combines with J gene TRBJ1-1; no clear D. CDR1 is SGHTA, CDR2 FQGNSA, per germline. This CDR3 has 13 residues. The germline V and J ends were trimmed by 8 bases and 5 bases, with 15 bases remaining between them. CDR3 region: CASLVYTETEAFF. DNA of the CDR3: TGTGCCAGCCTCGTTTATACGGAGACTGAAGCTTTCTTT.

This clonotype has ten or more counts. J is TRBJ1-5 and V is TRBV2, with D possibly TRBD1 on 5 matching bases. This CDR3 comprises 15 residues. Per the germline V gene, CDR1 is SNHLY and CDR2 is FYNNEI. The ends were cut back, 5 bases at V and 3 bases at J, with 14 bases in the middle. CDR3 nucleotide sequence: TGTGCCAGCAGTCTACGAACAGGAATCAATCAGCCCCAGCATTTT. This sequence encodes CASSLRTGINQPQHF.

This clonotype has more than one count but fewer than ten. This chain's CDR3 is CASSTIPRDRSYEQYF. The CDR3 bases are TGTGCCAGCAGCACCATTCCCCGGGACCGCTCCTACGAGCAGTACTTC. The chain employs TRBV28 and TRBJ2-7; D possibly uses TRBD1 or TRBD2 (5 bases each). CDR1 and CDR2 (germline): MDHEN, SYDVKM. The germline V and J ends were trimmed by 6 bases and 0 bases, with 18 bases remaining between them. This CDR3 region has 16 residues. Variable domain in full (rest from reference TRBV28 and TRBJ2-7): DVKVTQSSRYLVKRTGEKVFLECVQDMDHENMFWYRQDPGLGLRLIYFSYDVKMKEKGDIPEGYSVSREKKERFSLILESASTNQTSMYLCASSTIPRDRSYEQYFGPGTRLTVT.

In this sample, this clonotype turned up many times. The chain combines TRBV7-2 with TRBJ2-5, with TRBD2 identical over 7 bases. Germline lookup yields CDR1 SGHTA and CDR2 FQGNSA. The V segment lost 3 bases and the J segment 1 base; nucleotides outside the gene matches: 5. This CDR3 has 15 amino acids. The CDR3 sequence: CASSFQREIQETQYF. CDR3 DNA sequence: TGTGCCAGCAGCTTTCAGCGGGAAATCCAAGAGACCCAGTACTTC.

This clonotype has ten or more counts. J is TRBJ2-7 and V is TRBV7-2; D could derive from TRBD1 or TRBD2 (7 bases each). This CDR3 region has 16 residues. Germline values: CDR1 SGHTA, CDR2 FQGNSA. V dropped 1 base and J dropped 3 bases, with 16 bases sitting between them. The CDR3 coding sequence is TGTGCCAGCAGCTTAGGGGGGGGGCAGGGGGGCTACGAGCAGTACTTC. It yields the protein CASSLGGGQGGYEQYF. The complete variable domain, with remaining parts taken from reference TRBV7-2 and TRBJ2-7, reads GAGVSQSPSNKVTEKGKDVELRCDPISGHTALYWYRQSLGQGLEFLIYFQGNSAPDKSGLPSDRFSAERTGGSVSTLTIQRTQQEDSAVYLCASSLGGGQGGYEQYFGPGTRLTVT.

Ten or more counts support this clonotype. The chain couples TRBV5-5 to TRBJ2-3; D is tentatively TRBD1 or TRBD2 (5 bases each). This CDR3 comprises 15 residues. V was clipped by 3 bases and J by 8 bases, with 19 bases between them. The germline gives CDR1 SGHKS, CDR2 YYEKEE (reference sequence). The CDR3 is CASSSARDAWGTQYF. CDR3 DNA sequence: TGTGCCAGCAGCTCCGCTAGGGACGCGTGGGGTACGCAGTATTTT.